This T cell receptor beta chain was identified during a study of T cells expressing NK-cell markers. Overall study results and limits: Of CD8+ T cells, about 1.0-7.5% belonged to dominant NKG2C+ clonotypes in several donors.

The germline CDR1 and CDR2 sequences are SGHRS and YFSETQ. This CDR3 spans 13 amino acids. As concerns this clonotype: The antigen is unknown.

TCRdb re-called the 5' RACE reads; one entry per CDR3 protein, DNA not given. The sample totals 350,000 to 400,000 distinct CDR3 sequences. The chain carries TRBV5-1 and TRBJ2-2; the D gene TCRdb calls, TRBD1, cannot be checked with no DNA. Sequencing was performed on blood T cells: a sorted CD56 or NKG2C T cell subset, CD4+ or CD8+ T cells, or bulk PBMC T cells (not recorded which). The TCR was taken from a woman aged 50 to 60 in good health. The CDR3: CASSSRTLGELFF.